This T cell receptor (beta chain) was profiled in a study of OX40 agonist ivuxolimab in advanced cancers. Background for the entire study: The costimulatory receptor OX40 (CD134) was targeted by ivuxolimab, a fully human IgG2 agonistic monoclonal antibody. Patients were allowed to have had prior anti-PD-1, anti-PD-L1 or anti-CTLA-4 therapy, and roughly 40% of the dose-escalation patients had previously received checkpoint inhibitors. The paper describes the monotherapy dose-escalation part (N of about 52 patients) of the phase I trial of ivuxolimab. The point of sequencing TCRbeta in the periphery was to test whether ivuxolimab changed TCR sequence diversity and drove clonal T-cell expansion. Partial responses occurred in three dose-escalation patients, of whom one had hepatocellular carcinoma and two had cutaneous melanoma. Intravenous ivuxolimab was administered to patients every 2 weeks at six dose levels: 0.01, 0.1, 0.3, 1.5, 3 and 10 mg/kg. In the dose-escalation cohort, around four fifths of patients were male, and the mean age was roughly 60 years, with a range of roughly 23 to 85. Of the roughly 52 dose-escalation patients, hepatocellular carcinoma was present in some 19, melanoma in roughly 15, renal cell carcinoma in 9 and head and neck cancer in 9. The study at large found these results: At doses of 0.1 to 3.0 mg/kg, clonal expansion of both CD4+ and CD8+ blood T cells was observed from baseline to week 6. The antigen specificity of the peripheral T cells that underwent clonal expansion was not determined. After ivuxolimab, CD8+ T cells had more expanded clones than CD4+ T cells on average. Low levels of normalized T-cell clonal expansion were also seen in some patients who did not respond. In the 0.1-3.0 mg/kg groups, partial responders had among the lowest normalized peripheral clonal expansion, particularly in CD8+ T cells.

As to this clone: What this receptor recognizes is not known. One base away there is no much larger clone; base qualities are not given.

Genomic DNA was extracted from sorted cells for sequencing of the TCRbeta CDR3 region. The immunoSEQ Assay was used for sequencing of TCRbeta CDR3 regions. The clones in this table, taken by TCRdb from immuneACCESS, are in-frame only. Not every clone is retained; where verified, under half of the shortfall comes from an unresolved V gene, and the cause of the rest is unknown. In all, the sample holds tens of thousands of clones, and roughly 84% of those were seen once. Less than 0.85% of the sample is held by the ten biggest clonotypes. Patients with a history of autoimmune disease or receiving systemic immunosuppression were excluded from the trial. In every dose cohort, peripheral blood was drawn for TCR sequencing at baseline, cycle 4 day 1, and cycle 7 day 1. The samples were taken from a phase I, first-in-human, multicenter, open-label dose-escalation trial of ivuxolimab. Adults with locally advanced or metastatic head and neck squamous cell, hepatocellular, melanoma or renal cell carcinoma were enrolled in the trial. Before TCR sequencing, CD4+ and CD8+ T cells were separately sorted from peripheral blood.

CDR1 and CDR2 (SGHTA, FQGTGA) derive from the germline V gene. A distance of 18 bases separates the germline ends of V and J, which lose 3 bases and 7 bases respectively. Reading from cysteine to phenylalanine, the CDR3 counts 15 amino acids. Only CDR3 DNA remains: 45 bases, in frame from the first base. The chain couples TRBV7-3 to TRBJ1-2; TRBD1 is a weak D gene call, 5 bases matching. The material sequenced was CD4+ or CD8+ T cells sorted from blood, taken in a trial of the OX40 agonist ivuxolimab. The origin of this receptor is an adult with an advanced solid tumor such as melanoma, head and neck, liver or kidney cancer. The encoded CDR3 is CASSFRDGRPVGYTF. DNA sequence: TGTGCCAGCAGCTTCCGGGACGGTCGACCGGTTGGCTACACCTTC.